These 21 T cell receptor beta chains were sequenced from one sample in a study of T cell responses to AZD1222 COVID-19 vaccine. Sequencing used immunoSEQ multiplex PCR; TCRdb keeps in-frame clones, though not all of them. Seen here are 95,000 to 110,000 clones, around nine tenths observed once, and the top ten hold about 6.8%. The starting material was peripheral blood, obtained 28 days after the second AZD1222 dose. Receptors originate from an adult who received the AZD1222 COVID-19 vaccine.

CDR3 amino acids: CASTRTGQVNEKLFF. CDR3 coding DNA: TGTGCCAGCACCCGAACGGGACAGGTTAATGAAAAACTGTTTTTT. This rearrangement joins TRBV2 to TRBJ1-4; TRBD1 aligns across 8 bases. CDR1 is SNHLY and CDR2 is FYNNEI in the germline V gene. This CDR3 has 15 amino acids. Germline trimming cut 7 bases from V and 4 bases from J; bases unmatched to any gene: 8.

A single count supports this clone. The J gene is TRBJ2-7, the V gene TRBV24-1; 8 bases are shared with TRBD2. V was pared by 4 bases and J by 0 bases, with 10 bases of the junction left unmatched. This CDR3 comprises 17 residues. Germline V gene sequence: CDR1 KGHDR, CDR2 SFDVKD. The DNA of the CDR3 is TGTGCCACCAGTGACACCGGGGGGGGACTAGTCTCCTACGAGCAGTACTTC. Translation gives CATSDTGGGLVSYEQYF.

The rearrangement joins TRBV28 to TRBJ2-2, with no clear D. The germline V gene has CDR1 MDHEN and CDR2 SYDVKM. The CDR3 is 12 amino acids. V was clipped by 4 bases and J by 8 bases, with 8 bases between them. The DNA for the CDR3 is TGTGCCAGCAGTTCCAGCGTAGGGGAGCTGTTTTTT. Translated: CASSSSVGELFF.

This chain joins TRBV6-5 and TRBJ2-7; no definite D call. CDR1 and CDR2 (germline): MNHEY, SVGAGI. V dropped 4 bases and J dropped 3 bases, with 10 bases sitting between them. The CDR3 totals 13 residues. The CDR3 DNA sequence: TGTGCCAGCAGTTTCTTAGGGCTCTACGAGCAGTACTTC. Translation: CASSFLGLYEQYF.

The J gene is TRBJ1-3, the V gene TRBV30; 8 bases fit TRBD1. V trimming: 1 base; J trimming: 4 bases; junction bases outside the gene matches: 9. The CDR3 runs to 16 residues. CDR1 and CDR2 (germline): GTSNPN, SVGIG (reference sequence). Here the CDR3 reads CAWSGGDRGSGNTIYF. As DNA, the CDR3 is TGTGCCTGGAGTGGGGGCGACAGGGGATCGGGAAACACCATATATTTT.

V is TRBV21-1 and J is TRBJ2-3. TRBV21-1 is flagged as a pseudogene. The CDR3 has 15 amino acids. CDR3 bases: TGTGCCAGCAGCTACCGGGACGTAGTGAAAGATACGCAGTATTTT. Translating it yields CASSYRDVVKDTQYF.

The rearrangement links TRBV15 to TRBJ1-2, with a weak D call TRBD1 (6 bases). Trimming cost V 1 base and J 2 bases, with 11 bases left between them. Germline V gene sequence: CDR1 LNHNV, CDR2 YYDKDF (reference sequence). The CDR3 length is 15 residues. CDR3 nucleotide sequence: TGTGCCACCAGCAGAGGTACAAGGGGGAACTATGGCTACACCTTC. It is translated as CATSRGTRGNYGYTF.

The chain has TRBV7-9 and TRBJ1-1; 7 bases are a match to TRBD1. The germline gives CDR1 SEHNR, CDR2 FQNEAQ (reference sequence). This CDR3 contains 12 residues. After removal of 6 bases from V and 2 bases from J, the junction contained 0 bases not matched to a gene. The CDR3 spells CASRGGNTEAFF. The CDR3 DNA sequence: TGTGCCAGCAGAGGGGGCAACACTGAAGCTTTCTTT.

This sequence joins TRBV4-1 and TRBJ2-2; 12 positions match TRBD2. Trimming took 1 base from V and 1 from J; bases not matched to a gene: 4. This CDR3 spans 18 amino acids. The V gene's germline CDR1 is MGHRA and CDR2 YSYEKL. Here the CDR3 DNA reads TGCGCCAGCAGCCAAGCAGCACTAGCGGGAGGGAACACCGGGGAGCTGTTTTTT. Residues: CASSQAALAGGNTGELFF.

This clone was seen just once. The chain couples TRBV6-2 or TRBV6-3 to TRBJ2-2; TRBD1 matches 8 bases. The J segment lost 8 bases and the V segment lost 0 bases, leaving 17 bases of the junction unmatched. CDR1 MNHEY and CDR2 SVGEGT come from the germline V gene. The CDR3 runs to 19 residues. The CDR3 region has the DNA TGTGCCAGCAGTTACTCGGATGGTGTTCGGGACAGGTACCTAGGGGAGCTGTTTTTT. It is translated as CASSYSDGVRDRYLGELFF.

This rearrangement joins TRBV7-9 to TRBJ1-2; possibly TRBD1 for D (5 bases). Germline V gene data show CDR1 as SEHNR and CDR2 as FQNEAQ (reference sequence). The CDR3 has 14 amino acids. V was pared by 8 bases and J by 2 bases, with 15 bases between. CDR3 region: CASRQTGTNYGYTF. As DNA, the CDR3 is TGTGCCAGCCGCCAAACCGGGACCAACTATGGCTACACCTTC.

V gene TRBV6-5 combines with J gene TRBJ1-2; 7 bases match TRBD1. The length of the CDR3 is 14 residues. V shed 6 bases and J 7 bases; nucleotides not matched to a gene: 11. Germline V gene lookup returns CDR1 MNHEY and CDR2 SVGAGI. The CDR3 sequence: CASRRQGSSAGYTF. CDR3 sequence (DNA): TGTGCCAGCAGGCGACAGGGAAGTTCGGCTGGCTACACCTTC.

The chain carries TRBV9 and TRBJ2-1, with D uncertain. This CDR3 region has 15 residues. Trimming cost V 0 bases and J 0 bases, with 7 bases left between them. Germline CDR1 and CDR2: SGDLS and YYNGEE. Here the CDR3 DNA reads TGTGCCAGCAGCGTAGGAGCGATCTCCTACAATGAGCAGTTCTTC. This gives the protein CASSVGAISYNEQFF.

The chain links TRBV7-4 to TRBJ2-2; D is unresolved. Trimming took off 5 bases at V and 10 bases at J, with 8 bases between the two ends. CDR3 size: 11 residues. The germline V gene encodes CDR1 SGHVT and CDR2 SQSDAQ. The CDR3 loop reads CASSPLVELFF. The CDR3 nucleotides are TGTGCCAGCAGCCCGCTGGTGGAGCTGTTTTTT.

The V call is TRBV2, the J call TRBJ2-7; D not certain. Germline loops: CDR1 SNHLY, CDR2 FYNNEI. This CDR3 region has 11 residues. V gave up 8 bases and J gave up 5 bases, with 10 bases separating them. In DNA form, the CDR3 reads TGTGCCAGCGGTGTTGGTGACGAGCAGTACTTC. Translated: CASGVGDEQYF.

The J gene is TRBJ2-3, the V gene TRBV27; TRBD2 agrees at 12 bases. The CDR3 loop spans 18 amino acids. The ends lost 5 bases at V and 2 bases at J; junction bases unmatched: 11. Germline-derived CDR1 and CDR2 are MNHEY and SMNVEV (reference sequence). CDR3 DNA: TGTGCCAGCAGTCTCTGGCTAGCGGGGGGGCAGGACACAGATACGCAGTATTTT. Protein product: CASSLWLAGGQDTDTQYF.

The chain links TRBV5-8 to TRBJ2-1; perhaps TRBD1 as D (6 bases). V gave up 4 bases and J gave up 4 bases, with 15 bases separating them. CDR1 SGHTS and CDR2 YDEGEE come from the germline V gene. This CDR3 contains 15 residues. The CDR3 DNA reads TGTGCCAGCAGCCTGGACAGAGGGGCGTACAATGAGCAGTTCTTC. As protein: CASSLDRGAYNEQFF.

The chain carries TRBV21-1 and TRBJ1-2; the table's D call, TRBD1, has no DNA check behind it. TRBV21-1 is classified as a pseudogene. The CDR3 contains 14 residues. CDR3 in amino acids: CASSKAGQSYGYTF. The DNA of the CDR3 is TGTGCCAGCAGCAAGGCGGGACAGAGCTATGGCTACACCTTC.

The chain has TRBV28 and TRBJ1-5, with 10 bases fitting TRBD1. The J segment lost 4 bases and the V segment lost 3 bases, leaving 3 bases of the junction unmatched. The CDR3 totals 15 residues. Germline lookup yields CDR1 MDHEN and CDR2 SYDVKM. For the CDR3, the DNA is TGTGCCAGCAGTTTGGAGGGACAGGGGAATCAGCCCCAGCATTTT. Protein sequence: CASSLEGQGNQPQHF. Looking up the rest from reference TRBV28 and TRBJ1-5 gives the full variable domain: DVKVTQSSRYLVKRTGEKVFLECVQDMDHENMFWYRQDPGLGLRLIYFSYDVKMKEKGDIPEGYSVSREKKERFSLILESASTNQTSMYLCASSLEGQGNQPQHFGDGTRLSIL.

The rearrangement joins TRBV5-1 to TRBJ2-7; TRBD1 matches at 9 bases. Germline CDR1 SGHRS, CDR2 YFSETQ. Trimming at V came to 2 bases and at J to 0 bases, leaving 3 bases not matched to a gene. There are 15 residues in the CDR3. CDR3 sequence: CASSFPGQGSYEQYF. The CDR3 nucleotides read TGCGCCAGCAGCTTTCCGGGACAGGGCTCCTACGAGCAGTACTTC.

The rearrangement uses TRBV19 and TRBJ1-5; possible D gene TRBD1, 5 bases. The CDR3 loop spans 14 amino acids. Germline V gives CDR1 LNHDA, CDR2 SQIVND (reference sequence). With 0 bases removed from V and 4 bases from J, the gap between germline ends came to 7 bases. CDR3 residues: CASSIEAGNQPQHF. CDR3 DNA sequence: TGTGCCAGTAGTATAGAGGCAGGGAATCAGCCCCAGCATTTT. Using reference TRBV19 and TRBJ1-5 for the parts outside the CDR3, the full variable domain is DGGITQSPKYLFRKEGQNVTLSCEQNLNHDAMYWYRQDPGQGLRLIYYSQIVNDFQKGDIAEGYSVSREKKESFPLTVTSAQKNPTAFYLCASSIEAGNQPQHFGDGTRLSIL.